This TCR beta chain originates from a study of T cell changes during pregnancy in multiple sclerosis. Trimming took off 5 bases at V and 11 bases at J, with 10 bases between the two ends. This CDR3 is 12 amino acids long. Germline CDR1 and CDR2: MNHEY and SVGAGI. Clones were read by immunoSEQ multiplex PCR, and TCRdb kept only the in-frame ones, dropping some. The data show about 120,000 clones, 90% to 95% seen once. The sequence was collected from a female donor with multiple sclerosis, enrolled in a pregnancy study. This specimen consisted of peripheral blood, obtained in the third trimester of pregnancy. This chain uses TRBV6-5 with TRBJ2-6, with a possible D match to TRBD1 (6 bases). The CDR3 nucleotides are TGTGCCAGCAGTGATACAGGGCACGTCCTGACTTTC. Its protein is CASSDTGHVLTF.